The clone carrying this TCR beta chain was counted at least ten times. The sample is drawn from a study of blood T cell repertoires in COVID-19. Study context: The study drew acute and convalescent COVID-19 samples from the United States, Italy and Spain.

V was trimmed by 7 bases and J by 0 bases, leaving 16 bases between them. The V gene's germline CDR1 is MNHNY and CDR2 SVGAGI (reference sequence). The CDR3 is 15 residues long. Original data processing: For nucleated cells, counts were estimated from reference gene primer amplification. The assay was immunoSEQ multiplex PCR, and TCRdb's table has in-frame clones only and misses some. Clone size and the V and J calls come from that table; the DNA yielded D and trimming. The table shows more than 250,000 clones, with roughly 84% occurring only once. This chain links TRBV6-6 with TRBJ2-7, with a tentative D call TRBD2 (5 bases). Sequences were obtained from peripheral blood. This TCR was sampled from a man between 45 and 60 years old with active or convalescent COVID-19. The CDR3 DNA is TGTGCCAGCAATGTTGTACCGACTAACTCCTACGAGCAGTACTTC. It yields the protein CASNVVPTNSYEQYF.